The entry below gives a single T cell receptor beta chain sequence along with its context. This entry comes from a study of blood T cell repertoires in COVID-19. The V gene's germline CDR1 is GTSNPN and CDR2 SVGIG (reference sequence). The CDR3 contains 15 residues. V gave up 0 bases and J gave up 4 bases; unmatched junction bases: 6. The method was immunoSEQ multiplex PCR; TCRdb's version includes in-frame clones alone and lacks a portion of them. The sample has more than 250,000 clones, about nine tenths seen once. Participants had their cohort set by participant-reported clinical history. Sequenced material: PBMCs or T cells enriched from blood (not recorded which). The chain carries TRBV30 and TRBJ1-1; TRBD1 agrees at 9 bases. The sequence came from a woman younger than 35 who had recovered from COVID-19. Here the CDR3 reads CAWSVNAGQGTEAFF. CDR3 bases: TGTGCCTGGAGTGTGAATGCGGGACAGGGCACTGAAGCTTTCTTT.